What follows are 24 T cell receptor beta chains derived from one specimen sequenced in a study of T cell changes during pregnancy in multiple sclerosis. Using immunoSEQ multiplex PCR, the repertoire was profiled, and TCRdb retains in-frame clones only, with some absent. The table records some 50,000 clones, about 91% of them present only once. Sample: CD4+ T cells from peripheral blood mononuclear cells, taken in the second trimester of pregnancy. These receptor sequences come from a female donor with multiple sclerosis, enrolled in a pregnancy study.

The CDR3 here is CASSQALTGSSYEQYF. CDR3 coding DNA: TGCGCCAGCAGCCAAGCTCTGACAGGGAGCTCCTACGAGCAGTACTTC. This chain uses TRBV4-1 with TRBJ2-7, with TRBD1 matching 7 bases. Looked up from germline, CDR1 is MGHRA and CDR2 is YSYEKL. The CDR3 consists of 16 residues. V shed 1 base, J shed 0 bases, and the junction held 6 bases outside the gene matches.

This chain connects TRBV19 to TRBJ1-5; D unresolved. The V and J ends lost 0 bases and 6 bases respectively, with 6 bases between them. CDR3 size: 13 residues. Germline values: CDR1 LNHDA, CDR2 SQIVND (reference sequence). In nucleotides, the CDR3 is TGTGCCAGTAGTATAGATCCGAGTCAGCCCCAGCATTTT. Translation gives CASSIDPSQPQHF.

The V gene is TRBV5-1, the J gene TRBJ2-1; D possibly corresponds to TRBD2 (6 bases). CDR3 size: 14 residues. V lost 1 base, J lost 5 bases, and 10 bases lay in between. The germline CDR1 and CDR2 sequences are SGHRS and YFSETQ. This CDR3 reads CASSLSGSNNEQFF. CDR3 coding DNA: TGCGCCAGCAGCTTGAGCGGGTCGAACAATGAGCAGTTCTTC.

The count of this clone is one. V is TRBV30 and J is TRBJ2-1, with 11 bases that match TRBD2. This CDR3 spans 15 amino acids. Per the germline V gene, CDR1 is GTSNPN and CDR2 is SVGIG (reference sequence). The junction had 11 bases not matched to a gene; V was cut back by 3 bases and J by 10 bases. The CDR3 loop reads CAWSATSGTVKEQFF. The CDR3 nucleotides are TGTGCCTGGAGCGCGACTAGCGGGACTGTGAAGGAGCAGTTCTTC.

The chain joins TRBV5-5 to TRBJ2-7; D possibly corresponds to TRBD1 (6 bases). CDR3 length: 15 residues. CDR1 SGHKS and CDR2 YYEKEE come from the germline V gene (reference sequence). The germline V and J ends were trimmed by 3 bases and 2 bases, with 15 bases remaining between them. The CDR3 protein is CASSYSGVLAYEQYF. For the CDR3, the DNA is TGTGCCAGCAGCTACTCAGGGGTACTAGCCTACGAGCAGTACTTC.

The rearrangement uses TRBV5-4 and TRBJ1-4; D is perhaps TRBD1 (6 bases). V dropped 1 base and J dropped 2 bases, with 9 bases sitting between them. This CDR3 spans 15 amino acids. Germline values: CDR1 SGHNT, CDR2 YYREEE (reference sequence). The CDR3 DNA is TGTGCCAGCAGCTTGTCTGGGGGCACTAATGAAAAACTGTTTTTT. This sequence encodes CASSLSGGTNEKLFF.

This CDR3 is CASSLVGGLRGADTQYF. In nucleotides, the CDR3 is TGTGCCAGCAGCTTAGTCGGAGGGCTGAGAGGTGCAGATACGCAGTATTTT. This sequence joins TRBV7-6 and TRBJ2-3, with TRBD2 as a possible D gene (6 bases). The V end lost 1 base, the J end lost 4 bases, and 18 bases lay between the germline ends. The length of the CDR3 is 17 residues. Germline CDR1 reads SGHVS; CDR2 reads FNYEAQ.

The chain joins TRBV19 to TRBJ1-2, with D possibly being TRBD1 (6 bases). Trimming took 10 bases from V and 5 from J, leaving 11 bases between them. The CDR3 is made up of 11 amino acids. Looked up from germline, CDR1 is LNHDA and CDR2 is SQIVND (reference sequence). CDR3 region: CATRDTYGYTF. The CDR3 DNA is TGTGCCACCCGGGACACGTATGGCTACACCTTC.

There are a few counts of this clone. The genes are TRBV10-3 and TRBJ2-7, with D unclear. Germline values: CDR1 ENHRY, CDR2 SYGVKD. Trimming stripped 8 bases from V and 3 bases from J, with 11 bases between. There are 12 residues in the CDR3. CDR3 residues: CAIGPQRYEQYF. CDR3 in DNA: TGTGCCATCGGGCCTCAACGCTACGAGCAGTACTTC.

V is TRBV2 and J is TRBJ1-1; the D gene is possibly TRBD1 (6 bases). The CDR3 runs 15 residues. Trimming stripped 8 bases from V and 7 bases from J, with 23 bases between. Germline-derived CDR1 and CDR2 are SNHLY and FYNNEI. The CDR3 DNA reads TGTGCCAGCCCCCAAAGGGGGACACAGCGTAATGAAGCTTTCTTT. Protein sequence: CASPQRGTQRNEAFF.

Comment on this clone: Other nucleotide sequences in the sample specify the same CDR3. The chain combines TRBV27 with TRBJ1-1, with D perhaps matching TRBD1 (5 bases). The CDR3 is made up of 16 amino acids. V was shortened by 0 bases and J by 0 bases, with 11 bases between the two germline ends. Germline V lookup: CDR1 MNHEY, CDR2 SMNVEV (reference sequence). CDR3 loop: CASSLSWGGMNTEAFF. The CDR3 DNA reads as TGTGCCAGCAGTTTATCGTGGGGCGGGATGAACACTGAAGCTTTCTTT.

The V and J genes are TRBV19 and TRBJ2-7, with TRBD2 matching over 8 bases. The CDR3 runs to 15 residues. With V trimmed by 6 bases and J by 0 bases, 7 bases remained unmatched. Germline V gene sequence: CDR1 LNHDA, CDR2 SQIVND (reference sequence). The DNA of the CDR3 is TGTGCCAGTAGCAGGGAGCGGGAGCTCTCCTACGAGCAGTACTTC. Translated, it gives CASSRERELSYEQYF.

The genes are TRBV12-5 and TRBJ2-2; 7 nucleotides align to TRBD1. The junction had 8 bases not matched to a gene; V was cut back by 6 bases and J by 4 bases. Germline assignment: CDR1 LGHNT and CDR2 FRNRAP. CDR3 length: 15 amino acids. The CDR3 is CASGLMTGITGELFF. Written as DNA, the CDR3 is TGTGCTAGTGGGTTGATGACAGGGATCACCGGGGAGCTGTTTTTT.

The chain uses TRBV4-1 and TRBJ2-7; 9 bases agree with TRBD2. The CDR3 contains 16 residues. Losses at the gene ends were 2 bases for V and 4 bases for J; bases not matched to a gene: 9. The germline CDR1 and CDR2 sequences are MGHRA and YSYEKL. The CDR3 DNA reads as TGCGCCAGCAGCCAAATTAGCGGGAGATTGTTTTACGAGCAGTACTTC. It yields the protein CASSQISGRLFYEQYF.

J is TRBJ2-2 and V is TRBV6-6; TRBD2 aligns across 9 bases. Per the germline V gene, CDR1 is MNHNY and CDR2 is SVGAGI (reference sequence). This CDR3 is built from 16 residues. Trimming at V came to 6 bases and at J to 4 bases, leaving 9 bases not matched to a gene. The CDR3 protein is CASRPISGGTTGELFF. The CDR3 DNA is TGTGCCAGCAGGCCTATTAGCGGGGGAACCACCGGGGAGCTGTTTTTT.

The V and J genes are TRBV5-1 and TRBJ2-2, with 10 bases lining up with TRBD1. Germline CDR1 and CDR2: SGHRS and YFSETQ. This CDR3 has 16 residues. After removal of 4 bases from V and 4 bases from J, the junction contained 7 bases not matched to a gene. The CDR3 loop is CASSPRQGASTGELFF. The CDR3 DNA is TGCGCCAGCAGCCCGAGACAGGGGGCGAGCACCGGGGAGCTGTTTTTT.

This rearrangement joins TRBV5-1 to TRBJ2-1; 7 bases are shared with TRBD2. V lost 2 bases to trimming and J lost 1 base; unmatched junction nucleotides: 3. Germline V lookup: CDR1 SGHRS, CDR2 YFSETQ. There are 15 residues in the CDR3. CDR3: CASSFGGGSYNEQFF. CDR3 DNA: TGCGCCAGCAGCTTTGGGGGGGGGTCCTACAATGAGCAGTTCTTC.

The chain is built from TRBV15 and TRBJ1-3; D is undetermined. Germline V CDR1 and CDR2: LNHNV, YYDKDF (reference sequence). The CDR3 is made up of 13 amino acids. Trimming shortened V by 3 bases and J by 1 base, and 4 bases separated the two germline ends. The CDR3 spells CATSSLSGNTIYF. In DNA form, the CDR3 reads TGTGCCACCAGCAGTCTATCTGGAAACACCATATATTTT.

CDR3 loop: CASSPSSGVYEQYF. The CDR3 nucleotides are TGTGCCAGCTCACCGAGCAGCGGAGTCTACGAGCAGTACTTC. The rearrangement links TRBV18 to TRBJ2-7; perhaps TRBD2 as D (5 bases). Per the germline V gene, CDR1 is KGHSH and CDR2 is LQKENI. The CDR3 contains 14 residues. V gave up 3 bases and J gave up 3 bases, with 12 bases separating them.

This chain connects TRBV2 to TRBJ2-5, with 7 bases lining up with TRBD2. The V gene's germline CDR1 is SNHLY and CDR2 FYNNEI. The CDR3 sequence is 15 residues long. V lost 7 bases and J lost 5; bases outside the gene matches: 13. Here the CDR3 reads CASTGDGGRRETQYF. DNA for the CDR3: TGTGCCAGCACCGGGGATGGCGGGAGACGGGAGACCCAGTACTTC.

This rearrangement joins TRBV6-1 to TRBJ2-2, with D perhaps TRBD2 (6 bases). Germline CDR1 MNHNS, CDR2 SASEGT. The CDR3 loop spans 17 amino acids. V gave up 4 bases and J gave up 4 bases, with 19 bases separating them. The CDR3 region is CASSGPRGGYSTGELFF. CDR3 DNA sequence: TGTGCCAGCAGTGGGCCGCGGGGCGGGTACTCCACCGGGGAGCTGTTTTTT.

This clone has more than one count but fewer than ten. The gene calls are TRBV10-3 and TRBJ1-6, with unresolved D. The germline V gene has CDR1 ENHRY and CDR2 SYGVKD. Trimming pared 0 bases from V and 10 bases from J, leaving 10 bases between. The CDR3 length is 14 residues. The CDR3, as DNA: TGTGCCATCAGTGAGTCCGGGGTCTCCTCACCCCTCCACTTT. The encoded protein is CAISESGVSSPLHF.

The gene calls are TRBV19 and TRBJ1-4; 7 bases map to TRBD1. V trimming: 3 bases; J trimming: 3 bases; junction bases outside the gene matches: 7. The CDR3 spans 16 residues. CDR1 is LNHDA, CDR2 SQIVND, per germline (reference sequence). The CDR3 sequence is CASSIRQGAANEKLFF. CDR3 nucleotides: TGTGCCAGTAGTATTCGACAGGGCGCGGCTAATGAAAAACTGTTTTTT.

J is TRBJ2-7 and V is TRBV30; 11 nucleotides align to TRBD1. This CDR3 is 17 amino acids long. Germline CDR1 reads GTSNPN; CDR2 reads SVGIG (reference sequence). Trimming took 4 bases from V and 1 from J; bases not matched to a gene: 12. CDR3 residues: CAWTPPAGTGGSYEQYF. DNA of the CDR3: TGTGCCTGGACCCCCCCGGCCGGGACAGGGGGTTCCTACGAGCAGTACTTC.